This is a list of T cell receptor beta chains from one sample in a study of T cells after yellow fever vaccination. TCRdb re-called the 5' RACE reads with MiXCR, one entry per CDR3 protein. Of hundreds of thousands of distinct CDR3 sequences listed, 8.7% are singletons. The source was PBMCs, collected on the day of the first yellow fever vaccination. The receptor set was obtained from a man aged 18 to 29 who received the YFV17D yellow fever vaccine. Each CDR3 is given with its conserved first and last residue. D genes are given only for firm matches. Rows may omit the clone size; those that give it use once, few, many or a size class.

size,D,J,V,DNA,CDR3
few,NA,TRBJ2-1,TRBV19,TGTGCCAGTAGTAATCGCCACCATTCCTCCAATGAGCAGTTCTTC,CASSNRHHSSNEQFF
few,NA,TRBJ2-2,TRBV30,TGTGCCTCCAATTCGTTAGGACAGCTCACCGGGGAGCTGTTTTTT,CASNSLGQLTGELFF
NA,TRBD1,TRBJ1-5,TRBV4-3,TGCGCCAGCAGCCAAGATGCAGGGGGCGGCAATCAGCCCCAGCATTTT,CASSQDAGGGNQPQHF
NA,NA,TRBJ1-5,TRBV9,TGTGCCAGCAGCGTAGAAGGGAATAGCAATCAGCCCCAGCATTTT,CASSVEGNSNQPQHF
few,NA,TRBJ2-7,TRBV10-3,TGTGCCATCAGTGCCCAGGCAGCCGCTAGCGACGAGCAGTACTTC,CAISAQAAASDEQYF
few,NA,TRBJ1-1,TRBV6-5,TGTGCCAGCAGTATACAGGGCCGTCTAGACGACACTGAAGCTTTCTTT,CASSIQGRLDDTEAFF
few,NA,TRBJ2-1,TRBV7-9,TGTGCCAGCAGCTTAGTGTTGATAAATGAGCAGTTCTTC,CASSLVLINEQFF
few,NA,TRBJ2-5,TRBV6-5,TGTGCCAGCAGTTACCAAAACCCCGTTCCAAACCAAGAGACCCAGTACTTC,CASSYQNPVPNQETQYF
few,TRBD1,TRBJ2-5,TRBV20-1,TGCAGTGCTAGAGAATCTGGAGGCAGGGGGCGTCGTGAGACCCAGTACTTC,CSARESGGRGRRETQYF
NA,NA,TRBJ2-2,TRBV5-1,TGCGCCAGCAGGTCCGACACGTTCGCCGGGGAGCTGTTTTTT,CASRSDTFAGELFF
NA,TRBD1,TRBJ2-1,TRBV7-9,TGTGCCAGCAGCTTATTCCAGGGGGCGCGCAATGAGCAGTTCTTC,CASSLFQGARNEQFF
NA,NA,TRBJ1-1,TRBV7-9,TGTGCCAGCAGCTTAGAGGGGGGGAGTTACACTGAAGCTTTCTTT,CASSLEGGSYTEAFF
few,TRBD1,TRBJ1-5,TRBV4-1,TGCGCCAGCAGCCCCCGAGAGGGGGCCAGTCAGCCCCAGCATTTT,CASSPREGASQPQHF